These T cell receptor beta chains were read from a single sample in a study of blood T cell repertoires in COVID-19. Using immunoSEQ multiplex PCR, the repertoire was profiled, and TCRdb retains in-frame clones only, with some absent. This table has 35,000 to 45,000 clones, about nine tenths appearing once. Sequencing was performed on peripheral blood. The receptor source for this set is a human donor in a cohort sampled during active COVID-19. The CDR3 runs from the conserved cysteine through the conserved F or W. A D gene is named only where the DNA matches it firmly. Not all rows give a size; the values are once, few, many and, for expanded clones, a class.

d_call,v_call,j_call,clone_size,cdr3_aa,cdr3_nt
-,TRBV13,TRBJ2-1,-,CASSTGGHYNEQFF,TGTGCCAGCAGCACAGGTGGGCACTACAATGAGCAGTTCTTC
-,TRBV5-1,TRBJ1-1,-,CASSSRSAPNTEAFF,TGCGCCAGCAGCTCGAGAAGCGCGCCGAACACTGAAGCTTTCTTT
-,TRBV3-1/TRBV3-2,TRBJ1-1,-,CASSQDRREGSLNTEAFF,TGTGCCAGCAGCCAAGACCGACGGGAAGGATCGTTGAACACTGAAGCTTTCTTT
-,TRBV5-1,TRBJ1-6,-,CASSFRTQHSPLHF,TGCGCCAGCAGCTTCCGGACACAACATTCACCCCTCCACTTT
-,TRBV6-6,TRBJ1-2,once,CASSYPQEGYGYTF,TGTGCCAGCAGTTACCCCCAGGAAGGCTATGGCTACACCTTC
TRBD1,TRBV5-1,TRBJ1-6,few,CASSYIGQGTNSPLHF,TGCGCCAGCAGCTACATCGGACAGGGGACAAATTCACCCCTCCACTTT
TRBD1,TRBV11-2,TRBJ2-7,-,CASSLGDSYSYEQYF,TGTGCCAGCAGCTTGGGGGACAGTTATAGCTACGAGCAGTACTTC
-,TRBV5-6,TRBJ2-7,-,CASSLANGEQYF,TGTGCCAGCAGCTTGGCAAACGGCGAGCAGTACTTC
TRBD1,TRBV7-4,TRBJ1-6,-,CASSYYGQGATPLHF,TGTGCCAGCAGCTATTACGGACAGGGGGCAACACCCCTCCACTTT
TRBD1,TRBV6-5,TRBJ2-7,-,CASSSIDRGGYEQYF,TGTGCCAGCAGTTCCATTGACAGGGGAGGCTACGAGCAGTACTTC
-,TRBV11-2,TRBJ2-7,-,CASSRYQGTLYEQYF,TGTGCCAGCTCCCGATACCAGGGGACCCTCTACGAGCAGTACTTC
-,TRBV9,TRBJ2-1,-,CASSVGLPGEQFF,TGTGCCAGCAGCGTAGGACTACCCGGGGAGCAGTTCTTC
-,TRBV6-6,TRBJ1-2,-,CASSYEGRQGYTF,TGTGCCAGCAGTTACGAGGGCAGGCAGGGCTACACCTTC
-,TRBV5-4,TRBJ2-7,-,CASSNTYEQYF,TGTGCCAGCAGCAATACCTACGAGCAGTACTTC
-,TRBV2,TRBJ1-6,-,CASRAPGPLYNSPLHF,TGTGCCAGCAGGGCCCCAGGGCCCCTCTATAATTCACCCCTCCACTTT
TRBD1,TRBV7-9,TRBJ1-2,once,CASSLDVRTGEGYTF,TGTGCCAGCAGCTTAGATGTACGGACAGGGGAAGGCTACACCTTC
-,TRBV6-1,TRBJ2-7,-,CASSDPHLQGRYEQYF,TGTGCCAGCAGTGACCCGCACCTCCAGGGTCGCTACGAGCAGTACTTC
-,TRBV5-5,TRBJ2-7,-,CASSFHPGSTYEQYF,TGTGCCAGCAGCTTCCACCCGGGATCGACCTACGAGCAGTACTTC
-,TRBV5-6,TRBJ2-7,once,CASSLVQGYEQYF,TGTGCCAGCAGCTTGGTACAGGGCTACGAGCAGTACTTC
-,TRBV6-5,TRBJ1-2,once,CASSPGTSNYGYTF,TGTGCCAGCAGCCCCGGGACTTCTAACTATGGCTACACCTTC
TRBD1,TRBV6-6,TRBJ2-7,few,CASSKGTGQSYEQYF,TGTGCCAGCAGTAAAGGGACAGGGCAATCCTACGAGCAGTACTTC
TRBD1,TRBV3-1/TRBV3-2,TRBJ2-6,-,CASSPGQGPPSGANVLTF,TGTGCCAGCAGCCCCGGACAGGGTCCGCCATCTGGGGCCAACGTCCTGACTTTC
TRBD1,TRBV12-3/TRBV12-4,TRBJ1-2,-,CASSRQGASGYTF,TGTGCCAGCAGTCGACAGGGGGCGAGTGGCTACACCTTC
-,TRBV11-2,TRBJ1-1,-,CASSPVRGPRNTEAFF,TGTGCCAGCAGCCCAGTCAGAGGCCCGAGGAACACTGAAGCTTTCTTT
TRBD2,TRBV6-1,TRBJ2-7,-,CASSEGGRYEQYF,TGTGCCAGCAGTGAGGGAGGGAGGTACGAGCAGTACTTC
-,TRBV18,TRBJ2-4,-,CASSPRLDIQYF,TGTGCCAGCTCACCACGGCTGGACATTCAGTACTTC
-,TRBV9,TRBJ2-7,-,CASSVAGLNENEQYF,TGTGCCAGCAGCGTAGCTGGGCTCAATGAGAACGAGCAGTACTTC
TRBD1,TRBV6-5,TRBJ2-7,once,CATWDRGNIEQYF,TGTGCCACTTGGGACAGGGGGAATATCGAGCAGTACTTC
-,TRBV19,TRBJ1-2,-,CASSYRQNYGYTF,TGTGCCAGTAGTTATCGACAGAACTATGGCTACACCTTC
-,TRBV7-9,TRBJ1-1,-,CATLTYKNTEAFF,TGTGCCACCCTGACATATAAGAACACTGAAGCTTTCTTT
TRBD1,TRBV5-4,TRBJ2-7,-,CASIPGQGIDEQYF,TGTGCCAGCATTCCGGGACAGGGAATAGACGAGCAGTACTTC
-,TRBV6-6,TRBJ1-1,-,CASTKSPFTVHTEAFF,TGTGCCAGCACTAAAAGCCCTTTTACAGTCCACACTGAAGCTTTCTTT
-,TRBV29-1,TRBJ2-7,-,CSVAGAYEQYF,TGCAGCGTAGCCGGGGCCTACGAGCAGTACTTC
-,TRBV5-1,TRBJ1-4,-,CASSFRGDNEKLFF,TGCGCCAGCAGCTTCCGGGGGGATAATGAAAAACTGTTTTTT
-,TRBV10-1,TRBJ2-7,-,CASISLRVCAYEQYF,TGCGCCAGCATTTCCTTGCGCGTTTGTGCCTACGAGCAGTACTTC
-,TRBV15,TRBJ1-3,-,CATSRDGGTSSGNTIYF,TGTGCCACCAGCAGAGATGGAGGCACAAGCTCTGGAAACACCATATATTTT
TRBD1,TRBV19,TRBJ1-1,-,CASIPQGVPNTEAFF,TGTGCCAGTATCCCGCAGGGGGTGCCGAACACTGAAGCTTTCTTT
-,TRBV7-8,TRBJ1-5,few,CASSHRDNQPQHF,TGTGCCAGCAGCCACCGGGACAATCAGCCCCAGCATTTT
TRBD1,TRBV3-1/TRBV3-2,TRBJ2-7,-,CASSGGQESSYEQYF,TGTGCCAGCAGCGGGGGACAGGAGAGCTCCTACGAGCAGTACTTC
-,TRBV28,TRBJ1-1,-,CASSLAGRVTEAFF,TGTGCCAGCAGTTTAGCGGGACGGGTCACTGAAGCTTTCTTT
-,TRBV11-2,TRBJ1-6,-,CASSLERWSYNSPLHF,TGTGCCAGCAGCTTAGAGCGGTGGTCCTATAATTCACCCCTCCACTTT
TRBD1,TRBV3-1/TRBV3-2,TRBJ1-2,-,CASSQERDQGALFSNYGYTF,TGTGCCAGCAGCCAAGAACGAGATCAGGGGGCGCTTTTCTCGAACTATGGCTACACCTTC
-,TRBV7-9,TRBJ1-1,-,CASSLAQHREAFF,TGTGCCAGCAGCTTAGCGCAACACAGGGAAGCTTTCTTT
TRBD1,TRBV6-5,TRBJ1-3,-,CASRGTGSSGNTIYF,TGTGCCAGCAGAGGGACAGGGAGCTCTGGAAACACCATATATTTT